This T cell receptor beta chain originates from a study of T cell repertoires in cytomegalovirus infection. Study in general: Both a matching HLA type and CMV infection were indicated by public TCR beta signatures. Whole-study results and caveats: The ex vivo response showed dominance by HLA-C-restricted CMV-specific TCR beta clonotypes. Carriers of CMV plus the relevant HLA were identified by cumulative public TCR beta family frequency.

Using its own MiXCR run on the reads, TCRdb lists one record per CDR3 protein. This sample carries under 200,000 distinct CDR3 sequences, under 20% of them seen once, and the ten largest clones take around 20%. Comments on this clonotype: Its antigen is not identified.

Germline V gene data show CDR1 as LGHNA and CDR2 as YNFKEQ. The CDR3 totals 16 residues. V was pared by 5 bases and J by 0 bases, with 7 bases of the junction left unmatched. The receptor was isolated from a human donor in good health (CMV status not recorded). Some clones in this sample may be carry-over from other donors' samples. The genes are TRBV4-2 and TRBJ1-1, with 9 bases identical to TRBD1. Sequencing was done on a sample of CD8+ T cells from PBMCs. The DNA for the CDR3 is TGTGCCAGCAGCTCGCGGGGACAGGGTATGAACACTGAAGCTTTCTTT. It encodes CASSSRGQGMNTEAFF.